This T cell receptor beta chain came from a study of a mutant IDH1 vaccine in newly diagnosed glioma. As for the study in general: Patients previously underwent radiotherapy, temozolomide, or both, and most underwent both. At week 47 came visit V13, while visit V12 had come at week 35.

The time point here: week 35, safety follow-up. Topical imiquimod was applied with each vaccine dose, which held 300 ug of mutant IDH1 20-mer peptide. Vaccinations, eight in total, occurred in weeks 1, 3, 5, 7, 11, 15, 19, 23. CDR1 and CDR2 (germline): SGDLS, YYNGEE. There are 14 residues in the CDR3. J gave up 5 bases and V 4 bases, and 9 bases lay outside the gene matches. The assay was immunoSEQ multiplex PCR, and TCRdb's table has in-frame clones only and misses some. The sample carries some 47,000 clones, approximately 81% recorded once. Study-wide results and limits: The vaccine induced immune responses, and these occurred in around 94% of patients.

In the case of this clone: The antigen remains unidentified.

V and J are TRBV9 and TRBJ2-7; 7 positions agree with TRBD1. Sequencing was performed on PBMCs, taken from a glioma patient whose treatment included an IDH1 peptide vaccine. The receptor was isolated from a middle-aged woman with glioma. Some clones in this sample may be carry-over from other donors' samples. The CDR3 DNA reads TGTGCCAGCAGCAAGGGGGCCGTTCGCGACGAGCAGTACTTC. It specifies CASSKGAVRDEQYF.